This T cell receptor beta chain was captured in a study of T cell changes during pregnancy in multiple sclerosis. Clones were sequenced by immunoSEQ multiplex PCR, and TCRdb holds only the in-frame ones, with some missing. Counted here are 100,000 or so clones, approximately 95% occurring once; the ten biggest clones make up over 3.5%. The trim removed 4 bases at V and 7 bases at J, leaving 12 bases unmatched. The CDR3 is 16 residues long. CDR1 KGHSY and CDR2 FQNENV come from the germline V gene. This receptor was obtained from a female donor with multiple sclerosis, enrolled in a pregnancy study. The V gene is TRBV16, the J gene TRBJ1-4, with 7 bases identical to TRBD1. The material was peripheral blood, obtained in the first trimester of pregnancy. The CDR3 is CASSREPGQWSEKLFF. In nucleotides, the CDR3 is TGTGCCAGCAGCCGCGAACCGGGACAGTGGAGTGAAAAACTGTTTTTT. Filled out from reference TRBV16 and TRBJ1-4, the complete variable domain reads GEEVAQTPKHLVRGEGQKAKLYCAPIKGHSYVFWYQQVLKNEFKFLISFQNENVFDETGMPKERFSAKCLPNSPCSLEIQATKLEDSAVYFCASSREPGQWSEKLFFGSGTQLSVL.